The 11 T cell receptor beta chains below all came from one sample that was sequenced in a study of human T cells and chemical hapten exposure. TCRdb processed the RACE reads anew with MiXCR; each CDR3 protein has one entry. The data show roughly 190,000 distinct CDR3 sequences, with 20% to 25% seen just once and about 7% held by the top ten. Sample time point: patch test 1, 2 weeks after DPC sensitization. This sample's treatment: therapeutic diphenylcyclopropenone sensitization with weekly scalp DPC. The material was whole blood, obtained in connection with sensitization to the hapten diphenylcyclopropenone (DPC). All receptors come from a woman between 50 and 59 years old with alopecia areata. Some clones in this sample may be carry-over from other donors' samples.

The rearrangement uses TRBV29-1 and TRBJ1-1; 7 bases fit TRBD1. This CDR3 is 13 amino acids long. Germline lookup yields CDR1 SQVTM and CDR2 ANQGSEA. The trim removed 5 bases at V and 2 bases at J, leaving 5 bases unmatched. CDR3 amino acids: CSVRGTANTEAFF. For the CDR3, the DNA is TGCAGCGTTCGCGGGACAGCTAACACTGAAGCTTTCTTT.

The chain employs TRBV2 and TRBJ2-7; the match to TRBD2 covers 7 bases. This CDR3 comprises 14 residues. CDR1 is SNHLY, CDR2 FYNNEI, per germline. V lost 3 bases, J lost 3 bases, and 5 bases stayed unmatched. The CDR3 DNA reads as TGTGCCAGCAGTGAGGGTAGCGGGTACTACGAGCAGTACTTC. It is translated as CASSEGSGYYEQYF. Together with reference TRBV2 and TRBJ2-7, the CDR3 gives the full variable domain: EPEVTQTPSHQVTQMGQEVILRCVPISNHLYFYWYRQILGQKVEFLVSFYNNEISEKSEIFDDQFSVERPDGSNFTLKIRSTKLEDSAMYFCASSEGSGYYEQYFGPGTRLTVT.

This clonotype was seen only a few times. This CDR3 is CASRTEPGFFRPQHF. CDR3 DNA: TGTGCCAGCAGGACTGAACCGGGTTTCTTTAGGCCCCAGCATTTT. The chain employs TRBV6-1 and TRBJ1-5; D not resolved. The V end was cut by 6 bases, the J end by 9 bases, with 21 bases between. The CDR3 contains 15 residues. The germline gives CDR1 MNHNS, CDR2 SASEGT.

This clonotype was recorded a few times. The genes are TRBV15 and TRBJ2-2; D is uncertain. V lost 0 bases and J lost 6, with 11 bases in between. The CDR3 is made up of 15 amino acids. CDR1 is LNHNV and CDR2 is YYDKDF in the germline V gene (reference sequence). The CDR3 reads CATSRDLVGSGELFF. The CDR3 bases are TGTGCCACCAGCAGAGATCTTGTAGGGTCCGGGGAGCTGTTTTTT.

The sample holds a few counts of this clonotype. The V gene is TRBV3-1, the J gene TRBJ1-1; tentatively, D is TRBD1 (5 bases). The V gene lost 1 base and the J gene lost 2 bases, with 11 bases spanning the gap. CDR1 is LGHDT and CDR2 is YNNKEL in the germline V gene (reference sequence). CDR3 length: 15 amino acids. DNA for the CDR3: TGTGCCAGCAGCCAAGGGTTTGGGGGAAACACTGAAGCTTTCTTT. Protein product: CASSQGFGGNTEAFF.

The CDR3 sequence: CASRAIADTQYF. Here the CDR3 DNA reads TGTGCCAGCAGGGCTATCGCAGATACGCAGTATTTT. The chain carries TRBV7-2 and TRBJ2-3; D gene uncertain. This CDR3 is built from 12 residues. V was pared by 6 bases and J by 4 bases, with 8 bases between. CDR1 SGHTA and CDR2 FQGNSA come from the germline V gene.

V gene TRBV10-3 combines with J gene TRBJ1-6; TRBD1 aligns across 10 bases. The CDR3 consists of 15 residues. In germline, CDR1 is ENHRY, CDR2 SYGVKD. Trimming at V came to 4 bases and at J to 7 bases, leaving 4 bases not matched to a gene. The CDR3, as DNA: TGTGCCATCAGTGGACAGGGGGCGGTAAATTCACCCCTCCACTTT. It yields the protein CAISGQGAVNSPLHF.

V is TRBV10-3 and J is TRBJ2-3; 8 nucleotides line up with TRBD1. With V trimmed by 6 bases and J by 0 bases, 11 bases remained unmatched. CDR1 is ENHRY and CDR2 is SYGVKD in the germline V gene. This CDR3 is built from 17 residues. This CDR3 is CAISDRGRGMSTDTQYF. The DNA of the CDR3 is TGTGCCATCAGCGACAGGGGACGCGGGATGAGCACAGATACGCAGTATTTT.

A few counts support this clonotype. The chain carries TRBV11-1 and TRBJ2-2; TRBD2 agrees at 7 bases. The CDR3 totals 20 residues. J gave up 4 bases and V 4 bases, and 21 bases lay outside the gene matches. CDR1 SGHAT and CDR2 FQDESV come from the germline V gene (reference sequence). CDR3 nucleotide sequence: TGTGCCAGCAGCTCACCGACCATCGACCTAGCGGAGGGAGCCACCGGGGAGCTGTTTTTT. Encoded protein: CASSSPTIDLAEGATGELFF. Full variable domain (remainder filled in from reference TRBV11-1 and TRBJ2-2): EAEVAQSPRYKITEKSQAVAFWCDPISGHATLYWYRQILGQGPELLVQFQDESVVDDSQLPKDRFSAERLKGVDSTLKIQPAELGDSAMYLCASSSPTIDLAEGATGELFFGEGSRLTVL.

The chain uses TRBV29-1 and TRBJ1-5; 10 nucleotides align to TRBD1. Germline trimming cut 7 bases from V and 4 bases from J; bases unmatched to any gene: 4. The V gene's germline CDR1 is SQVTM and CDR2 ANQGSEA. The CDR3 consists of 13 residues. The CDR3 DNA reads as TGCAGCGCCGGGACAGGGGATAATCAGCCCCAGCATTTT. Its protein product is CSAGTGDNQPQHF.

The gene calls are TRBV20-1 and TRBJ1-4, with a weak D call TRBD1 (6 bases). The CDR3 covers 14 residues. CDR1 is DFQATT and CDR2 is SNEGSKA in the germline V gene (reference sequence). Trimming removed 5 bases at V and 7 bases at J, with 17 bases between. DNA for the CDR3: TGCAGTGCTCTCGAGCCAGGGGTCGGTGAAAAACTGTTTTTT. It codes for CSALEPGVGEKLFF.